This T cell receptor (beta chain) was captured by sequencing in a study of cytomegalovirus exposure and HLA in healthy donors. The PCR ran on 60 Vbeta and 13 Jbeta primers. Assay used: immunoSEQ multiplex PCR; TCRdb lists only in-frame clones, some missing. Counted here are under 200,000 clones, over 60% occurring once; the ten biggest clones make up around 6%. Findings of the study overall: The investigators catalogued about 170 TCR beta chains as cytomegalovirus-associated. Analysis was performed later, and it showed HLA-associated TCR beta chains to be more clonally expanded than equally common others. Previously analyzed data showed that most TCR beta V segments were productive at a frequency of about 87% or about 30%.

A note on this clone: Its matching antigen is unknown.

From germline, CDR1 is MRHNA and CDR2 SNTAGT. V lost 4 bases, J lost 2 bases, and 2 bases stayed unmatched. CDR3 length: 14 amino acids. The receptor was isolated from a man between 40 and 49 years old in good health and CMV-seronegative. The sequencing input was PBMCs. The J gene is TRBJ2-7, the V gene TRBV6-4; 10 bases fit TRBD2. CDR3 sequence (DNA): TGTGCCAGCAGTGTACTAGCGGGGCCCTACGAGCAGTACTTC. Its translation: CASSVLAGPYEQYF.